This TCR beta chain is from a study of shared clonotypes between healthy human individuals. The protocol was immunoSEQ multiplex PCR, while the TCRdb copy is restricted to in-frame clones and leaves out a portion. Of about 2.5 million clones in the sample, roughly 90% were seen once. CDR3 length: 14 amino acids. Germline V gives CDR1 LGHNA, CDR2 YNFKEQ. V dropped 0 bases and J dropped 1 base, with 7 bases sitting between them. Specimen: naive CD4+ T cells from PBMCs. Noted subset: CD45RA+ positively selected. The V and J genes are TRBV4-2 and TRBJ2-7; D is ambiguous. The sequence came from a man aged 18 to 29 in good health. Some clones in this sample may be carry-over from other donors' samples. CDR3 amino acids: CASSQDTRSYEQYF. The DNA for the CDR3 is TGTGCCAGCAGCCAAGATACCCGATCCTACGAGCAGTACTTC.